This T cell receptor beta chain was sequenced in a study of T cells in Graves' hyperthyroidism and ophthalmopathy. Template material for amplifying TCR beta CDR3 regions consisted of RNA transcripts. In the first-round RT-PCR of the TCR CDR3, the HTBI primer set was used. TCRdb re-analysed the multiplex PCR reads in MiXCR, keeping a single row per CDR3 protein. The sample records fewer than 450,000 distinct CDR3 sequences, about a sixth being singletons. The CDR3 spans 13 residues. Between the trimmed V and J ends, which lost 5 bases and 2 bases, there was a span of 9 bases. The germline V gene has CDR1 SGDLS and CDR2 YYNGEE. This clonotype has a handful of counts.

The chain recombines TRBV9 with TRBJ2-3; no clear D. What was sequenced was blood. The receptor's source is a woman aged 25-40 years with Graves' hyperthyroidism that later progressed to Graves' ophthalmopathy. CDR3 DNA: TGTGCCAGCAGTGGCAGCTTCACAGATACGCAGTATTTT. Amino acids: CASSGSFTDTQYF.